The 31 T cell receptor beta chains reported below all come from one sample, sequenced in a study of OX40 agonist ivuxolimab in advanced cancers. Libraries were prepared by immunoSEQ multiplex PCR; TCRdb keeps only in-frame clonotypes and omits some of them. This table has approximately 45,000 clones, over 75% appearing once. The source was CD4+ or CD8+ T cells sorted from blood, collected in a trial of the OX40 agonist ivuxolimab. The receptors here all came from an adult with an advanced solid tumor such as melanoma, head and neck, liver or kidney cancer.

The CDR3 region has the DNA TGTGCCAGCAGCCTAACCAGGGCAGGGAATTCACCCCTCCACTTT. This sequence encodes CASSLTRAGNSPLHF. The genes are TRBV6-5 and TRBJ1-6, with D possibly matching TRBD1 (5 bases). V was cut by 6 bases and J by 7 bases, with 16 bases left in between. The germline V gene encodes CDR1 MNHEY and CDR2 SVGAGI. The CDR3 is made up of 15 amino acids.

The rearrangement links TRBV6-5 to TRBJ2-7; no clear D. V lost 6 bases and J 3 bases, leaving 9 bases between the germline ends. The germline V gene has CDR1 MNHEY and CDR2 SVGAGI. CDR3 length: 12 residues. CDR3 sequence: CASSREDYEQYV. CDR3 coding DNA: TGTGCCAGCAGCCGCGAGGACTACGAGCAGTACGTC.

V is TRBV7-9 and J is TRBJ2-5, with TRBD2 matching 12 bases. Germline V gives CDR1 SEHNR, CDR2 FQNEAQ (reference sequence). V lost 6 bases to trimming and J lost 14 bases; unmatched junction nucleotides: 7. This CDR3 has 12 amino acids. This chain's CDR3 is CASSLGLAGSYF. In DNA form, the CDR3 reads TGTGCCAGCAGTCTTGGACTAGCGGGATCCTACTTC.

The rearrangement uses TRBV11-3 and TRBJ2-2, with a possible D match to TRBD2 (6 bases). Germline values: CDR1 SGHNT, CDR2 YENEEA. Trimming pared 5 bases from V and 5 bases from J, leaving 15 bases between. This CDR3 comprises 15 residues. CDR3 nucleotide sequence: TGTGCCAGCAGCCCCCGGAGGGCTGGAACCGGGGAGCTGTTTTTT. It yields the protein CASSPRRAGTGELFF.

V usage is TRBV7-2 and J usage is TRBJ1-2, with D unclear. The CDR3 sequence is 14 residues long. Germline V gene sequence: CDR1 SGHTA, CDR2 FQGNSA. Deletions cut 1 base from V and 8 bases from J, with 14 bases between. The CDR3 nucleotides read TGTGCCAGCAGCTTAGAGGGTGAGGTCGGGGGCTACACCTTC. Its protein is CASSLEGEVGGYTF.

This clone was recorded a few times. The chain is built from TRBV11-2 and TRBJ2-1, with 9 bases lining up with TRBD1. Germline loops: CDR1 SGHAT, CDR2 FQNNGV. The CDR3 consists of 15 residues. V lost 0 bases to trimming and J lost 10 bases; unmatched junction nucleotides: 7. CDR3 nucleotides: TGTGCCAGCAGCTTAGAGATAGGACAGGGGAGAGAGCAGTTCTTC. This encodes CASSLEIGQGREQFF.

This chain joins TRBV4-3 and TRBJ2-2; 7 positions match TRBD2. Germline CDR1 reads LGHNA; CDR2 reads YSLEER. Trimming took 7 bases from V and 1 from J; bases not matched to a gene: 3. The length of the CDR3 is 14 residues. In DNA, the CDR3 is TGCGCCAGCAACCCGGGAGGGAACACCGGGGAGCTGTTTTTT. Its translation: CASNPGGNTGELFF.

The genes are TRBV18 and TRBJ1-1; D is perhaps TRBD1 (6 bases). The germline V gene encodes CDR1 KGHSH and CDR2 LQKENI. The CDR3 totals 15 residues. Trimming stripped 0 bases from V and 1 base from J, with 9 bases between. CDR3 nucleotide sequence: TGTGCCAGCTCACCACCGGACAGTTCGAACACTGAAGCTTTCTTT. Translating gives CASSPPDSSNTEAFF.

The J gene is TRBJ1-2, the V gene TRBV6-5; no definite D call. V was shortened by 6 bases and J by 10 bases, with 18 bases between the two germline ends. Germline V gene lookup returns CDR1 MNHEY and CDR2 SVGAGI. The CDR3 is made up of 13 amino acids. Here the CDR3 reads CASSPTNYVDYTF. CDR3 DNA sequence: TGTGCCAGCAGCCCTACAAACTATGTGGACTACACCTTC.

This clone appeared a single time. The chain uses TRBV19 and TRBJ2-1; 7 nucleotides match TRBD1. This CDR3 contains 13 residues. CDR1 and CDR2 from the germline V gene are LNHDA and SQIVND (reference sequence). The ends lost 7 bases at V and 5 bases at J; junction bases unmatched: 5. Written as DNA, the CDR3 is TGTGCCAGTACCTTACAGGGGAACAATGAGCAGTTCTTC. This sequence encodes CASTLQGNNEQFF.

The J gene is TRBJ1-2, the V gene TRBV7-9; the D gene is possibly TRBD1 (5 bases). The CDR3 totals 13 residues. Germline CDR1 is SEHNR and CDR2 is FQNEAQ (reference sequence). V was clipped by 6 bases and J by 6 bases, with 14 bases between them. For the CDR3, the DNA is TGTGCCAGCAGTGACAGCCTGATGGATGGCTACACCTTC. Its protein product is CASSDSLMDGYTF.

This chain uses TRBV7-3 with TRBJ2-1; D not certain. V was pared by 3 bases and J by 4 bases, with 4 bases between. The germline gives CDR1 SGHTA, CDR2 FQGTGA. This CDR3 comprises 12 residues. The CDR3 region has the DNA TGTGCCAGCAGCTTGGGGTACAATGAGCAGTTCTTC. Its translation: CASSLGYNEQFF.

The rearrangement joins TRBV6-5 to TRBJ1-5, with TRBD1 as a possible D gene (6 bases). The CDR3 runs to 13 residues. Trimming shortened V by 6 bases and J by 3 bases, and 9 bases separated the two germline ends. Germline CDR1 and CDR2: MNHEY and SVGAGI. The CDR3 bases are TGTGCCAGCAGGAGACAGGTCAATCAGCCCCAGCATTTT. Its translation is CASRRQVNQPQHF.

This clone came up once. CDR3 sequence reads: CASSGNSGNTIYF. CDR3 in DNA: TGTGCCAGCAGCGGGAACTCTGGAAACACCATATATTTT. V usage is TRBV9 and J usage is TRBJ1-3; D not certain. This CDR3 has 13 amino acids. Germline loops: CDR1 SGDLS, CDR2 YYNGEE. The V end lost 3 bases, the J end lost 0 bases, and 4 bases lay between the germline ends.

The rearrangement joins TRBV19 to TRBJ1-1, with D maybe TRBD1 (6 bases). V was pared by 2 bases and J by 5 bases, with 12 bases between. The CDR3 is made up of 14 amino acids. In germline, CDR1 is LNHDA, CDR2 SQIVND (reference sequence). CDR3 bases: TGTGCCAGTAGTATAACGCAGGGGAGGACTGAAGCTTTCTTT. The encoded protein is CASSITQGRTEAFF.

The rearrangement uses TRBV29-1 and TRBJ1-1; D is unclear. The V end lost 6 bases, the J end lost 4 bases, and 9 bases lay between the germline ends. The CDR3 spans 11 residues. Germline V CDR1 and CDR2: SQVTM, ANQGSEA. Written as DNA, the CDR3 is TGCAGCGTCCCTAGAGGCACTGAAGCTTTCTTT. Protein sequence: CSVPRGTEAFF. Complete variable domain (other parts from reference TRBV29-1 and TRBJ1-1): SAVISQKPSRDICQRGTSLTIQCQVDSQVTMMFWYRQQPGQSLTLIATANQGSEATYESGFVIDKFPISRPNLTFSTLTVSNMSPEDSSIYLCSVPRGTEAFFGQGTRLTVV.

The chain recombines TRBV27 with TRBJ2-7; TRBD2 is a possible D gene (6 bases). Germline V gene lookup returns CDR1 MNHEY and CDR2 SMNVEV (reference sequence). This CDR3 has 13 residues. V dropped 4 bases and J dropped 4 bases, with 11 bases sitting between them. CDR3 loop: CASSWGTEYEQYF. The CDR3 DNA follows: TGTGCCAGCAGTTGGGGGACTGAATACGAGCAGTACTTC.

The rearrangement uses TRBV19 and TRBJ2-2; no definite D call. The CDR3 has 14 residues. V shed 6 bases and J shed 6 bases, with 14 bases lying between them. CDR1 LNHDA and CDR2 SQIVND come from the germline V gene (reference sequence). CDR3 protein: CASSHLLLSGELFF. DNA of the CDR3: TGTGCCAGTAGCCATCTTTTATTATCCGGGGAGCTGTTTTTT. Full variable domain (rest looked up from reference TRBV19 and TRBJ2-2): DGGITQSPKYLFRKEGQNVTLSCEQNLNHDAMYWYRQDPGQGLRLIYYSQIVNDFQKGDIAEGYSVSREKKESFPLTVTSAQKNPTAFYLCASSHLLLSGELFFGEGSRLTVL.

This clone was observed a handful of times. This chain links TRBV7-8 with TRBJ2-7; D assignment may be TRBD1 or TRBD2 (5 bases each). Germline V gene data show CDR1 as SGHVS and CDR2 as FQNEAQ. Trimming cost V 7 bases and J 0 bases, with 13 bases left between them. The CDR3 sequence is 14 residues long. The CDR3 DNA reads as TGTGCCAGCATTGGGACCGAAAGCTCCTACGAGCAGTACTTC. Protein sequence: CASIGTESSYEQYF.

The V and J genes are TRBV27 and TRBJ2-3; 7 bases line up with TRBD1. J was trimmed by 2 bases and V by 5 bases; bases with no gene match: 7. The CDR3 is 15 amino acids. From germline, CDR1 is MNHEY and CDR2 SMNVEV (reference sequence). The DNA for the CDR3 is TGTGCCAGCAGTATCATCACAGGGGCCACAGATACGCAGTATTTT. Translated: CASSIITGATDTQYF.

This sequence joins TRBV18 and TRBJ1-2, with D possibly matching TRBD1 (6 bases). Trimming stripped 2 bases from V and 7 bases from J, with 14 bases between. Germline values: CDR1 KGHSH, CDR2 LQKENI. This CDR3 is built from 14 residues. For the CDR3, the DNA is TGTGCCAGCTCACCAATCGGGGCAGGGGCTGGCTACACCTTC. Translating it yields CASSPIGAGAGYTF.

The chain carries TRBV5-1 and TRBJ1-2; D possibly corresponds to TRBD1 (5 bases). The germline CDR1 and CDR2 sequences are SGHRS and YFSETQ. Trimming cost V 4 bases and J 1 base, with 17 bases left between them. This CDR3 has 16 amino acids. In DNA, the CDR3 is TGCGCCAGCAGCGAAGGGCGCGGGGGTCTTAACTATGGCTACACCTTC. Its protein product is CASSEGRGGLNYGYTF.

This chain connects TRBV14 to TRBJ2-1, with 8 bases that match TRBD2. Germline CDR1 and CDR2: SGHDN and FVKESK. J was trimmed by 9 bases and V by 0 bases; bases with no gene match: 13. The CDR3 spans 17 residues. CDR3 region: CASSQDSGTRSLSEQFF. CDR3 coding DNA: TGTGCCAGCAGCCAAGATTCGGGGACTAGAAGTTTAAGTGAGCAGTTCTTC.

V is TRBV30 and J is TRBJ2-7; 7 bases fit TRBD1. After removal of 3 bases from V and 5 bases from J, the junction contained 7 bases not matched to a gene. CDR1 is GTSNPN, CDR2 SVGIG, per germline (reference sequence). This CDR3 spans 13 amino acids. CDR3 coding DNA: TGTGCCTGGAGGCAGGGGGAAATCGACGAGCAGTACTTC. Translating gives CAWRQGEIDEQYF.

The rearrangement links TRBV2 to TRBJ1-5; D is ambiguous. This CDR3 has 12 residues. Germline V gives CDR1 SNHLY, CDR2 FYNNEI. The germline V and J ends were trimmed by 7 bases and 4 bases, with 8 bases remaining between them. The CDR3 is CASKRENQPQHF. As DNA, the CDR3 is TGTGCCAGCAAACGGGAAAATCAGCCCCAGCATTTT.

The J gene is TRBJ1-1, the V gene TRBV5-1, with 9 bases identical to TRBD1. Per the germline V gene, CDR1 is SGHRS and CDR2 is YFSETQ. The length of the CDR3 is 14 residues. Unmatched junction bases numbered 8, after V lost 6 bases and J lost 5 bases. The CDR3 sequence is CASNMDRGGTEAFF. As DNA, the CDR3 is TGCGCCAGCAACATGGACAGGGGAGGTACTGAAGCTTTCTTT. Full variable domain (rest looked up from reference TRBV5-1 and TRBJ1-1): KAGVTQTPRYLIKTRGQQVTLSCSPISGHRSVSWYQQTPGQGLQFLFEYFSETQRNKGNFPGRFSGRQFSNSRSEMNVSTLELGDSALYLCASNMDRGGTEAFFGQGTRLTVV.

The V and J genes are TRBV9 and TRBJ2-1; 7 bases are shared with TRBD2. The ends lost 2 bases at V and 1 base at J; junction bases unmatched: 3. The CDR3 runs 15 residues. Germline V gives CDR1 SGDLS, CDR2 YYNGEE. Here the CDR3 DNA reads TGTGCCAGCAGCGTGAGCGGGGCTTCCTACAATGAGCAGTTCTTC. It translates to CASSVSGASYNEQFF.

As regards this clone: A much larger clone sits a single nucleotide away, making a read error possible. V gene TRBV13 combines with J gene TRBJ1-1; TRBD1 agrees at 7 bases. Looked up from germline, CDR1 is PRHDT and CDR2 is FYEKMQ (reference sequence). V lost 5 bases, J lost 0 bases, and 3 bases stayed unmatched. This CDR3 is 14 amino acids long. The CDR3 bases are TGTGCCAGCAGCCGGGACAGAATGAACACTGAAGCTTTCTTT. This gives the protein CASSRDRMNTEAFF.

The chain recombines TRBV7-8 with TRBJ1-3; 7 bases agree with TRBD1. Germline V gene lookup returns CDR1 SGHVS and CDR2 FQNEAQ. This CDR3 spans 17 amino acids. The trim removed 1 base at V and 0 bases at J, leaving 6 bases unmatched. In DNA, the CDR3 is TGTGCCAGCAGCTTAGTATCGACAGGGCTCTCTGGAAACACCATATATTTT. Amino acid sequence: CASSLVSTGLSGNTIYF.

By proportion, this clone is medium-sized (0.01 to 0.1%). The chain has TRBV10-3 and TRBJ1-6; 8 bases map to TRBD1. This CDR3 has 16 amino acids. V was pared by 10 bases and J by 1 base, with 9 bases of the junction left unmatched. Germline V gene sequence: CDR1 ENHRY, CDR2 SYGVKD. As DNA, the CDR3 is TGTGCCAACCCCAGGGACAGGCGGTCCTATAATTCACCCCTCCACTTT. Translating gives CANPRDRRSYNSPLHF.

The chain combines TRBV27 with TRBJ2-7; TRBD2 is a possible D gene (6 bases). With 2 bases removed from V and 0 bases from J, the gap between germline ends came to 8 bases. The CDR3 totals 14 residues. The germline gives CDR1 MNHEY, CDR2 SMNVEV (reference sequence). CDR3 sequence (DNA): TGTGCCAGCAGTTTAGGGGGGAGCTCCTACGAGCAGTACGTC. Translation: CASSLGGSSYEQYV.